Included here is one T cell receptor (beta chain) sequence, with context. What it binds is not known. Germline CDR1 LGHNT, CDR2 FRNRAP. Trimming took 6 bases from V and 0 from J, leaving 6 bases between them. The CDR3 spans 13 residues. This entry comes from a study of cytomegalovirus exposure and HLA in healthy donors. Points from the study as a whole: Specificity for CMV antigens was confirmed in vitro for three of the CMV-associated chains. Clonal expansion was found to be greater in HLA-associated TCR beta chains than in equally common others in a later analysis. In a later analysis, CMV-associated beta chains were mostly HLA-associated, it appeared.

Primers for the PCR totalled 60 Vbeta and 13 Jbeta. Only in-frame clones appear in the TCRdb table, and some are missing; sequencing was by immunoSEQ multiplex PCR. The top ten hold approximately 2.2% of the sample, which has 310,000 or so clones, 85% to 90% seen once. The rearrangement uses TRBV12-5 and TRBJ2-1; D call uncertain. This sequence originates from a woman aged 18-30 years in good health and CMV-seronegative. Sequencing was carried out using PBMCs. Here the CDR3 reads CASGPNSYNEQFF. For the CDR3, the DNA is TGTGCTAGTGGCCCCAACTCCTACAATGAGCAGTTCTTC.